This record looks at one TCR beta chain sequence and its context. Its specificity is unknown. Use of 60 Vbeta and 13 Jbeta primers characterized the PCR. Methods used by the authors: A later analysis tallied 80 million or so unique TCR beta chains, roughly 11 million of them shared. Clones were read by immunoSEQ multiplex PCR, and TCRdb kept only the in-frame ones, dropping some. The V and J calls and clone size come from that table; D and trimming were worked out from the DNA. The data show about 160,000 clones, 70% to 85% seen once. These data originate in a study of cytomegalovirus exposure and HLA in healthy donors. Study findings and constraints: Later work showed greater clonal expansion in HLA-associated TCR beta chains than in equally common others. In presence/absence analyses, roughly uniform sequencing depth across donors was assumed.

Trimming took 7 bases from V and 2 from J; bases not matched to a gene: 9. Germline-derived CDR1 and CDR2 are SSHAT and FNYEAQ (reference sequence). CDR3 size: 15 residues. This receptor was obtained from a man aged 50-60 years in good health and CMV-seropositive. The chain links TRBV7-7 to TRBJ2-5; 8 bases are a match to TRBD1. Material for sequencing was PBMCs. CDR3 residues: CASTPRTGRQETQYF. The CDR3 bases are TGTGCCAGCACTCCGCGGACAGGGAGACAAGAGACCCAGTACTTC.